This entry features one T cell receptor beta chain sequence. The sample belongs to a study of cytomegalovirus exposure and HLA in healthy donors. Primers for the PCR totalled 60 Vbeta and 13 Jbeta. In the study's own analysis: In a later analysis, of tens of millions of unique beta chains, 9 million to 11 million appeared in at least two donors. The table came from immunoSEQ multiplex PCR; TCRdb's copy has only in-frame clones and leaves some out. Clone size and the V and J calls come from that table; the DNA yielded D and trimming. The sample shows some 150,000 clones, more than 75% of them seen only once. CDR3 size: 14 residues. CDR1 is MDHEN and CDR2 is SYDVKM in the germline V gene. The junction had 4 bases not matched to a gene; V was cut back by 2 bases and J by 3 bases.

The V call is TRBV28, the J call TRBJ2-7, with 7 bases fitting TRBD1. Material: PBMCs. This receptor was obtained from a woman aged 18-30 years in good health and CMV-seronegative. As DNA, the CDR3 is TGTGCCAGCAGTTTACTGACAGGGTTCTACGAGCAGTACTTC. Protein product: CASSLLTGFYEQYF.